Sequencing of this TCR beta chain was carried out in a study of early T cells in non-severe SARS-CoV-2 infection. The library protocol tagged individual cDNA molecules with unique molecular identifiers. TCRdb passed the 5' RACE reads through MiXCR, listing each CDR3 protein once. The repertoire consists of 35,000 to 45,000 distinct CDR3 sequences, with approximately 7.2% occurring once and the leading ten covering 9.5% to 15%. This clonotype was recorded many times. Germline V gives CDR1 DFQATT, CDR2 SNEGSKA (reference sequence). V was cut by 0 bases and J by 4 bases, with 13 bases left in between. This CDR3 contains 15 residues.

The receptor comes from an adult who was a healthcare worker with PCR-confirmed SARS-CoV-2 infection or an uninfected control (not recorded which). This material consisted of whole blood, taken at baseline. The chain employs TRBV20-1 and TRBJ2-1, with D unresolved. Here the CDR3 reads CSARDVPTMYNEQFF. CDR3 coding DNA: TGCAGTGCTAGAGATGTACCTACCATGTACAATGAGCAGTTCTTC.